What follows are 4 T cell receptor beta chains derived from one specimen sequenced in a study of OX40 agonist ivuxolimab in advanced cancers. The data were produced by immunoSEQ multiplex PCR, yet TCRdb's version contains in-frame clones alone and is incomplete. Seen here are about 73,000 clones, more than 80% observed once, and the top ten hold about a tenth. The sample consisted of CD4+ or CD8+ T cells sorted from blood, taken in a trial of the OX40 agonist ivuxolimab. The source of these receptors is an adult with an advanced solid tumor such as melanoma, head and neck, liver or kidney cancer.

V is TRBV27 and J is TRBJ2-7; 7 bases map to TRBD2. CDR1 is MNHEY, CDR2 SMNVEV, per germline (reference sequence). Trimming cost V 2 bases and J 7 bases; bases outside gene matches: 14. The CDR3 runs 16 residues. DNA of the CDR3: TGTGCCAGCAGTTTAGGGGCTAGCGGACTCATACGGGAGCAGTACTTC. Protein sequence: CASSLGASGLIREQYF.

The J gene is TRBJ2-5, the V gene TRBV27; D is ambiguous. Germline-derived CDR1 and CDR2 are MNHEY and SMNVEV (reference sequence). V was pared by 11 bases and J by 7 bases, with 20 bases between. The CDR3 contains 13 residues. CDR3 amino acids: CALKDREDGTQYF. The CDR3 DNA follows: TGTGCCCTAAAGGACCGAGAAGATGGGACCCAGTACTTC.

To note about this clone: At the DNA level, this CDR3 is encoded by other sequences in the same sample as well. The rearrangement joins TRBV27 to TRBJ2-7, with TRBD1 as a possible D gene (6 bases). Trimming removed 4 bases at V and 1 base at J, with 11 bases between. In germline, CDR1 is MNHEY, CDR2 SMNVEV (reference sequence). The CDR3 extends over 14 amino acids. The DNA for the CDR3 is TGTGCCAGCAGTTCAACAGGGCCTTCCTACGAGCAGTACTTC. This translates into CASSSTGPSYEQYF.

The genes are TRBV5-6 and TRBJ1-1, with 8 bases identical to TRBD1. The junction had 22 bases not matched to a gene; V was cut back by 2 bases and J by 13 bases. Germline values: CDR1 SGHDT, CDR2 YYEEEE. CDR3 length: 17 residues. CDR3 bases: TGTGCCAGCAGCTTATATTTGGGGACAGGCCCAGGGCATCTTGTTTTCTTT. Protein sequence: CASSLYLGTGPGHLVFF.